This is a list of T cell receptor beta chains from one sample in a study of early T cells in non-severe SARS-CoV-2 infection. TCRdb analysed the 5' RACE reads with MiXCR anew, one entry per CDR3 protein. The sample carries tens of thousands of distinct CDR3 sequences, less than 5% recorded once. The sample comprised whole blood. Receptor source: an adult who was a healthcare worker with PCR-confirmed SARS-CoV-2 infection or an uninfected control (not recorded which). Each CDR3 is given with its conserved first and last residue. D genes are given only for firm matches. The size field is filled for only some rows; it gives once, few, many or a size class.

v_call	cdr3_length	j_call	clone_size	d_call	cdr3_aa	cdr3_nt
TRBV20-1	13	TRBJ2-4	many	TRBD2	CSATIGAGGPKYF	TGCAGTGCTACGATTGGAGCGGGAGGGCCTAAGTACTTC
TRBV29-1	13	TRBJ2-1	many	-	CSAAGGPYNEQFF	TGCAGCGCTGCCGGGGGCCCCTACAATGAGCAGTTCTTC
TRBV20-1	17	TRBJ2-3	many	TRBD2	CSARDPFRGVRSDTQYF	TGCAGTGCTAGAGATCCGTTCCGGGGGGTTCGCTCAGATACGCAGTATTTT
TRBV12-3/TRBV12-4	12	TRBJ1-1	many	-	CASSPGPPEAFF	TGTGCCAGCAGTCCAGGACCCCCTGAAGCTTTCTTT
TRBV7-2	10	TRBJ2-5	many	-	CASSLETQYF	TGTGCCAGCAGCTTAGAGACCCAGTACTTC
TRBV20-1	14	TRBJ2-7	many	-	CSARGQPKGYEQYF	TGCAGTGCTAGAGGACAGCCCAAGGGGTACGAGCAGTACTTC
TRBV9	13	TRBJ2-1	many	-	CASSVTDLSEQFF	TGTGCCAGCAGCGTAACCGACCTTAGTGAGCAGTTCTTC
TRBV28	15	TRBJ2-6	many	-	CASSTQGSGANVLTF	TGTGCCAGCAGTACCCAGGGTTCTGGGGCCAACGTCCTGACTTTC
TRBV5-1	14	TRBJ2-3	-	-	CASRDRGLTDTQYF	TGCGCCAGCAGAGACAGAGGACTCACAGATACGCAGTATTTT
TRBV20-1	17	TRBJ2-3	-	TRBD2	CSARDRKREGFTDTQYF	TGCAGTGCTAGAGATCGGAAGCGGGAGGGCTTCACAGATACGCAGTATTTT
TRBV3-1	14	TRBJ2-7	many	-	CASSQAASSGEQYF	TGTGCCAGCAGCCAAGCGGCTAGCTCAGGCGAGCAGTACTTC
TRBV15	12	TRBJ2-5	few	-	CATSRGKETQYF	TGTGCCACCAGCAGGGGGAAAGAGACCCAGTACTTC
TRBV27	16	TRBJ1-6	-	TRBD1	CASSFGQGSYNSPLHF	TGTGCCAGCAGTTTTGGACAGGGGTCCTATAATTCACCCCTCCACTTT
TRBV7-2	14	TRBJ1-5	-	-	CASSLGPGNQPQHF	TGTGCCAGCAGCTTAGGGCCAGGAAATCAGCCCCAGCATTTT
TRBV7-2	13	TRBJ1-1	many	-	CASSAVGVTEAFF	TGTGCCAGCAGCGCAGTCGGTGTGACTGAAGCTTTCTTT
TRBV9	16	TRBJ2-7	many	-	CASSVTGSLGGSEQYF	TGTGCCAGCAGCGTTACCGGGTCCTTAGGTGGATCCGAGCAGTACTTC
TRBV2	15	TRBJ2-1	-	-	CASRVGQVTYNEQFF	TGTGCCAGCAGGGTTGGGCAGGTCACTTACAATGAGCAGTTCTTC
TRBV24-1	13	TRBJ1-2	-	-	CATSDLKTYGYTF	TGTGCCACCAGTGATTTGAAGACCTATGGCTACACCTTC
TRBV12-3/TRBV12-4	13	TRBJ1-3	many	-	CANRSPSGNTIYF	TGTGCCAACCGATCCCCCTCTGGAAACACCATATATTTT
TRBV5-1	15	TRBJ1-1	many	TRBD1	CASSKGDRMNTEAFF	TGCGCCAGCAGCAAAGGGGACAGGATGAACACTGAAGCTTTCTTT
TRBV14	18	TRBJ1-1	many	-	CASSQDRVFQGMNTEAFF	TGTGCCAGCAGCCAAGATCGGGTGTTTCAGGGGATGAACACTGAAGCTTTCTTT
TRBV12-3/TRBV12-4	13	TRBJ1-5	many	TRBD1	CASSGQGNQPQHF	TGTGCCAGCAGCGGACAGGGGAATCAGCCCCAGCATTTT
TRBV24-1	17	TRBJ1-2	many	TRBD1	CATSDSDIGQGGYGYTF	TGTGCCACCAGTGATTCTGATATTGGACAGGGGGGCTATGGCTACACCTTC
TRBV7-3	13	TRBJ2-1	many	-	CASSLRLDVEQFF	TGTGCCAGCAGCCTAAGACTAGACGTTGAGCAGTTCTTC
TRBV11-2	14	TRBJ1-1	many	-	CASSLQVTNTEAFF	TGTGCCAGCAGCTTACAAGTAACTAACACTGAAGCTTTCTTT
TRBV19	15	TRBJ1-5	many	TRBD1	CASSYWTGNNQPQHF	TGTGCCAGTAGTTATTGGACAGGGAACAATCAGCCCCAGCATTTT
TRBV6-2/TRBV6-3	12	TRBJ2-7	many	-	CASSYPWNEQYF	TGTGCCAGCAGTTACCCTTGGAACGAGCAGTACTTC
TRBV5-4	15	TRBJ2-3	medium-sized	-	CASTEDVRGPDTQYF	TGTGCCAGCACCGAAGATGTCCGGGGCCCAGATACGCAGTATTTT
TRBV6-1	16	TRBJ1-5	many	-	CASSEADFRRDQPQHF	TGTGCCAGCAGTGAAGCTGACTTCCGGAGGGATCAGCCCCAGCATTTT
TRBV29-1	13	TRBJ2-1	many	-	CSAGQSLYNEQFF	TGCAGCGCCGGACAGTCCCTATACAATGAGCAGTTCTTC